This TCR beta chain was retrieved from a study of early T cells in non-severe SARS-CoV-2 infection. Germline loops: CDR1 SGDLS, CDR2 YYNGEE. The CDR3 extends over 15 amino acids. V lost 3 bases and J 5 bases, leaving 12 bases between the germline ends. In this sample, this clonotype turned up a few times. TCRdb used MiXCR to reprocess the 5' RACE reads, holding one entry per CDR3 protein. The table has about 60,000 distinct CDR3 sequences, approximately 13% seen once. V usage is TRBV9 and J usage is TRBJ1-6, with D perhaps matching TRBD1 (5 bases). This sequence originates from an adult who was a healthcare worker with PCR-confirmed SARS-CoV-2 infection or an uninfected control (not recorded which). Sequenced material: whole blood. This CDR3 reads CASSAQGIHNSPLHF. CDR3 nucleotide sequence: TGTGCCAGCAGCGCCCAGGGTATCCATAATTCACCCCTCCACTTT.